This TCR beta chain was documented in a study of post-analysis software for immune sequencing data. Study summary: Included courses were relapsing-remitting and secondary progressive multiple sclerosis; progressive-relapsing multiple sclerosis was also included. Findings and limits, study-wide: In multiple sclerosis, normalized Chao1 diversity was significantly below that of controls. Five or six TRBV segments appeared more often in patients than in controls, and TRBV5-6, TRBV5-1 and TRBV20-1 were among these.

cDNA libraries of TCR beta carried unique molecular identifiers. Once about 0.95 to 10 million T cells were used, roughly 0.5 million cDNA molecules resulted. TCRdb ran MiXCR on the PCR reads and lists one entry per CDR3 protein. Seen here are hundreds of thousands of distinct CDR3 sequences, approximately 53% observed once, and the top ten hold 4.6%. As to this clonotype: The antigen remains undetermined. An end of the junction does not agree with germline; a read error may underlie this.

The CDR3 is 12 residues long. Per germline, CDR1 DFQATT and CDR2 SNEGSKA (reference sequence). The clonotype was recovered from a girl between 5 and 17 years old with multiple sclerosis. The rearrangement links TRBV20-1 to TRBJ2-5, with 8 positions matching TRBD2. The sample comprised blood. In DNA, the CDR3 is TGCAGGGCTAACGGACTAGCTGAGACCCAGTACTTC. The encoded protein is CRANGLAETQYF.